A single sample is the source of the 2 T cell receptor beta chains below, sequenced in a study of cytomegalovirus exposure and HLA in healthy donors. PCR primers comprised 60 Vbeta and 13 Jbeta primers. Here immunoSEQ multiplex PCR was the method, and the copy in TCRdb shows in-frame clones only, minus some. The sample gives about 150,000 clones, under 80% of which show up once; roughly 1.5% is in the top ten. Sequencing was done on a sample of PBMCs. The receptors come from a woman aged 30 to 39 in good health and CMV-seronegative.

V is TRBV5-1 and J is TRBJ1-1; D is unclear. Trimming removed 0 bases from V and 6 bases from J, with 9 bases in between. Germline V gene lookup returns CDR1 SGHRS and CDR2 YFSETQ. CDR3 length: 13 amino acids. CDR3: CASSLDDEAEAFF. CDR3 in DNA: TGCGCCAGCAGCTTGGATGACGAGGCTGAAGCTTTCTTT.

A single count supports this clone. The CDR3 loop reads CASSSLPGHLNEKLFF. CDR3 nucleotide sequence: TGTGCCAGCAGTTCACTTCCGGGACATCTCAATGAAAAACTGTTTTTT. The chain couples TRBV25-1 to TRBJ1-4, with a possible D match to TRBD1 (6 bases). CDR1 is MGHDK, CDR2 SYGVNS, per germline. This CDR3 is built from 16 residues. Trimming pared 5 bases from V and 5 bases from J, leaving 18 bases between.